The following is a T cell receptor beta chain sequence with its context. These data belong to a study of blood T cell repertoires in COVID-19. V gave up 3 bases and J gave up 5 bases; unmatched junction bases: 1. CDR3 length: 13 residues. Germline V gene sequence: CDR1 MRHNA, CDR2 SNTAGT. TCRdb's copy holds only in-frame clones and misses some; the assay was immunoSEQ multiplex PCR. In the table there are 400,000 to 450,000 clones, around 89% of which are singletons. The sample taken for sequencing was peripheral blood. The TCR originated in a woman in her thirties or forties with COVID-19, enrolled during active disease. This chain joins TRBV6-4 and TRBJ2-1, with TRBD2 identical over 7 bases. The CDR3 DNA sequence: TGTGCCAGCAGTGAGCGGGAGAACAATGAGCAGTTCTTC. This translates into CASSERENNEQFF.